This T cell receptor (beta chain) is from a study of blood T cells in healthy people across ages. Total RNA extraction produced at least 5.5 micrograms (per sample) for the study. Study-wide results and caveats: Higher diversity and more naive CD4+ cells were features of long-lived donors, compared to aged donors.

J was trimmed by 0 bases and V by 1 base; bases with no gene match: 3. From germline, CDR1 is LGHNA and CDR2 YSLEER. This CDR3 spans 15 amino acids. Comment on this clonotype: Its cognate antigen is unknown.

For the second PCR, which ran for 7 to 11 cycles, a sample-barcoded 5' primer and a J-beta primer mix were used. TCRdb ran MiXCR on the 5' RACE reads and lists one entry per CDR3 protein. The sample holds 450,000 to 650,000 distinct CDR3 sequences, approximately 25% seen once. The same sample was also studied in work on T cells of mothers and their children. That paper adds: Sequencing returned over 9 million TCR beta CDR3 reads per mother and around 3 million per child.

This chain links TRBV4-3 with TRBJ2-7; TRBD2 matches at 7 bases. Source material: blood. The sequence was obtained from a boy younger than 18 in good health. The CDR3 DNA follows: TGCGCCAGCAGCCAAGTACTAGCGAGCTCCTACGAGCAGTACTTC. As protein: CASSQVLASSYEQYF.